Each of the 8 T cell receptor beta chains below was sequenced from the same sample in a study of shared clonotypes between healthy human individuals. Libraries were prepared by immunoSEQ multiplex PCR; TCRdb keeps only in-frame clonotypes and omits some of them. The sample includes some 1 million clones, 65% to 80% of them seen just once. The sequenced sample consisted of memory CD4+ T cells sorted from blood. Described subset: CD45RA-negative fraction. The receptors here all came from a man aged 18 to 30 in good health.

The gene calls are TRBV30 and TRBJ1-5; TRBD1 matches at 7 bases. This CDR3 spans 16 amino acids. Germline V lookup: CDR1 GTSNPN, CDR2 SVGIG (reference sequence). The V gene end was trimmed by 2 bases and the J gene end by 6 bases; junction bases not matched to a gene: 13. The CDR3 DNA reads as TGTGCCTGGAGTTTTAAGACCGAGGGGGCAGGTCAGCCCCAGCATTTT. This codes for CAWSFKTEGAGQPQHF.

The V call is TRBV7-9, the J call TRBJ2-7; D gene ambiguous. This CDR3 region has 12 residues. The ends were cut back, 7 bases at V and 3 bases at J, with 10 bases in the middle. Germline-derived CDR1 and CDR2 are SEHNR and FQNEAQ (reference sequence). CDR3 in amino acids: CASTGWGYEQYF. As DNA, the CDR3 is TGTGCCAGCACCGGGTGGGGCTACGAGCAGTACTTC.

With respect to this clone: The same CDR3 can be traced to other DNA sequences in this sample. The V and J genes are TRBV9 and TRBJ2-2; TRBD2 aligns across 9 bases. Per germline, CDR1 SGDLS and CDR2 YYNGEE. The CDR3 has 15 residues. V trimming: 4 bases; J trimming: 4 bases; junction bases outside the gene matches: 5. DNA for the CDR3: TGTGCCAGCAGCCCACAAGCGGGAGGCACCGGGGAGCTGTTTTTT. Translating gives CASSPQAGGTGELFF.

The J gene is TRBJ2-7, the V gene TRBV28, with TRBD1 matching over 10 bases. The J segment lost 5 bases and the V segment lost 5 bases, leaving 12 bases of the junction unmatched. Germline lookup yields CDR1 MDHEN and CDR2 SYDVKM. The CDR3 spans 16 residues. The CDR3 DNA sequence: TGTGCCAGCAGTACAGAGGGACAGGGGAAATACCACGAGCAGTACTTC. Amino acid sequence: CASSTEGQGKYHEQYF.

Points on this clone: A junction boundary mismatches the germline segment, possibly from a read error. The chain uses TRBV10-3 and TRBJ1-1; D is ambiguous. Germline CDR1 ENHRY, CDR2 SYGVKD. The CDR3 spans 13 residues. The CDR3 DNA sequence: TGTGCCATCAGTCAGTCAGTGAACACTGAAGCTTTCTTT. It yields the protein CAISQSVNTEAFF.

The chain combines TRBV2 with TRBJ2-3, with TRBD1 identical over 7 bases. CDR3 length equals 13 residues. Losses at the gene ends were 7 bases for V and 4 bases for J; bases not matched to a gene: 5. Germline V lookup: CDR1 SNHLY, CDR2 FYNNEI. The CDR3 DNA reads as TGTGCCAGCAATAGGGGGCAGGCAGATACGCAGTATTTT. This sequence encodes CASNRGQADTQYF.

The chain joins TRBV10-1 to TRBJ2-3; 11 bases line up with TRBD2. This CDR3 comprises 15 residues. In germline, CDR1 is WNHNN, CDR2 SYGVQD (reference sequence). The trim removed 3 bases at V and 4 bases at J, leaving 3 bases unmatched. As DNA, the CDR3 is TGCGCCAGCAGTGATGAACTAGCGGGGGCAGATACGCAGTATTTT. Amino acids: CASSDELAGADTQYF.

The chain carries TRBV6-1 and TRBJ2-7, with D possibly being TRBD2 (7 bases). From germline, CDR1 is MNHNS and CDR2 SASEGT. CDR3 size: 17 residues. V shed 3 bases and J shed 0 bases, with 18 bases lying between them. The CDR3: CASSEGGQGPSSYEQYF. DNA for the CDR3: TGTGCCAGCAGTGAGGGGGGGCAGGGACCGAGCTCCTACGAGCAGTACTTC.